A selection of T cell receptor beta chains follows, all from one sample in a study of CD8 T cells in ankylosing spondylitis. In TCRdb, the 5' RACE reads were re-called with MiXCR into one record per CDR3 protein. The sample records 670,000 or so distinct CDR3 sequences, 15% to 20% being singletons. Sequenced sample: blood, either unsorted or a sorted T cell fraction (not recorded which). Receptors were obtained from a male donor with ankylosing spondylitis. Both conserved end residues are part of each CDR3. The D gene is left open where the match is weak. Rows give clone size only sometimes, using once, few, many, or a class for an expanded clone.

size	D	V	J	DNA	CDR3
many	NA	TRBV7-4	TRBJ2-3	TGTGCCAGCAGCTTAGTATCGGGTGGCACAGATACGCAGTATTTT	CASSLVSGGTDTQYF
NA	TRBD2	TRBV10-2	TRBJ2-5	TGCGCCAGCAGCGGACGGACTAGCGGGTTGCAAGAGACCCAGTACTTC	CASSGRTSGLQETQYF
NA	TRBD1	TRBV20-1	TRBJ1-2	TGCAGTGCTATCCAGGCAACAGGGGACTATGGCTACACCTTC	CSAIQATGDYGYTF
NA	NA	TRBV18	TRBJ1-2	TGTGCCAGCTCACAAAGTGGACAGACCTATGGCTACACCTTC	CASSQSGQTYGYTF
NA	NA	TRBV9	TRBJ2-7	TGTGCCAGCAGCCTCCGCCCGGGACAAACCTACGAGCAGTACTTC	CASSLRPGQTYEQYF
NA	NA	TRBV12-3/TRBV12-4	TRBJ2-2	TGTGCCAGCAGTCTCCGGGTCCTAGGGACCGGGGAGCTGTTTTTT	CASSLRVLGTGELFF
NA	TRBD2	TRBV7-9	TRBJ2-7	TGTGCCAGCGGTATAGAGGGGAGGGCCGGAACCTACGAGCAGTACTTC	CASGIEGRAGTYEQYF
NA	NA	TRBV27	TRBJ2-6	TGTGCCAGCAGTCCCTGGGACGGTCCCTCTGGGGCCAACGTCCTGACTTTC	CASSPWDGPSGANVLTF
few	NA	TRBV10-3	TRBJ2-3	TGTGCCATCAGTGAGCCCCCCCAGGCCCCTAGCACAGATACGCAGTATTTT	CAISEPPQAPSTDTQYF
NA	NA	TRBV21-1	TRBJ1-1	TGTGCCAGCAGCATCCGGACAGGCACTGAAGCTTTCTTT	CASSIRTGTEAFF
few	NA	TRBV5-1	TRBJ1-1	TGCGCCAGCAGCTTGGGACAGGCAGCTGAAGCTTTCTTT	CASSLGQAAEAFF
NA	TRBD2	TRBV10-3	TRBJ2-7	TGTGCCATCAGCGACACAACTAGCGGGAGTAGGCGCGAGCAGTACTTC	CAISDTTSGSRREQYF
few	NA	TRBV20-1	TRBJ1-2	TGCAGTGCCGCGGATGGCCCTAACTATGGCTACACCTTC	CSAADGPNYGYTF
few	NA	TRBV10-2	TRBJ2-2	TGCGCCAGCAGTGAGTCACGGGGCGGGGAGCTGTTTTTT	CASSESRGGELFF
NA	TRBD1	TRBV12-3/TRBV12-4	TRBJ2-1	TGTGCCAGCTCGGACAGGGGAAGATACAATGAGCAGTTCTTC	CASSDRGRYNEQFF
NA	TRBD1	TRBV10-2	TRBJ1-5	TGCGCCAGCAGTGTGGTGCAGGGGGATCAGCCCCAGCATTTT	CASSVVQGDQPQHF
few	NA	TRBV2	TRBJ2-1	TGTGCCAGCAGTTTGGGTCTTCGCAGCTTGCAGTTCTTC	CASSLGLRSLQFF
few	NA	TRBV5-1	TRBJ1-5	TGCGCCAGCAGCTTGGGGGCCAGTAGCAATCAGCCCCAGCATTTT	CASSLGASSNQPQHF
NA	NA	TRBV13	TRBJ2-1	TGTGCCAGCAGCCGGACAGCGGGTCGGGACTCCTACAATGAGCAGTTCTTC	CASSRTAGRDSYNEQFF
NA	TRBD2	TRBV27	TRBJ2-5	TGTGCCAGCAGTAGGACTAGCGGGAGCTGGGAGACCCAGTACTTC	CASSRTSGSWETQYF
NA	NA	TRBV7-8	TRBJ1-5	TGTGCCAGCAGCATCCTCCTGGGACAGCCCCAGCATTTT	CASSILLGQPQHF
NA	NA	TRBV4-3	TRBJ2-1	TGCGCCAGCAGCCAAGTGGCAGGGTCCGGATACAATGAGCAGTTCTTC	CASSQVAGSGYNEQFF
many	NA	TRBV3-1	TRBJ1-6	TGTGCCAGCAGCCAAGATCGGAGGGAGAATTCACCCCTCCACTTT	CASSQDRRENSPLHF
many	NA	TRBV5-6	TRBJ2-7	TGTGCCAGCAGCTTGGGTGGCGACTCCTACGAGCAGTACTTC	CASSLGGDSYEQYF
NA	TRBD2	TRBV29-1	TRBJ2-5	TGCAGCGTTGTTGTAGCGGGGGGGCCTCCAGAGACCCAGTACTTC	CSVVVAGGPPETQYF
NA	NA	TRBV5-5	TRBJ2-1	TGTGCCAGCCGTTGGGGAGCTCTAAGCTCCTACAATGAGCAGTTCTTC	CASRWGALSSYNEQFF
NA	NA	TRBV3-1	TRBJ2-3	TGTGCCAGCAGCCTCCAGGGGGGGCGAGAGGATACGCAGTATTTT	CASSLQGGREDTQYF
NA	TRBD2	TRBV27	TRBJ2-1	TGTGCCAGCAGTCCCAAGACTAGCGGGAGTGCCAATGAGCAGTTCTTC	CASSPKTSGSANEQFF
many	TRBD1	TRBV12-3/TRBV12-4	TRBJ1-3	TGTGCCAGCAGTTTCGGCAGGGGGCGAGATGGAAACACCATATATTTT	CASSFGRGRDGNTIYF
few	NA	TRBV6-1	TRBJ2-1	TGTGCCAGCAGTGACAGGATTGGGGGGGAGCAGTTCTTC	CASSDRIGGEQFF
NA	NA	TRBV10-3	TRBJ1-2	TGTGCCATCAGTGGCTCAAGGGGGGATTATGGCTACACCTTC	CAISGSRGDYGYTF
NA	NA	TRBV10-3	TRBJ1-6	TGTGCCATCAGCATTCGGGCGGTCGGGGTGAGCTCCTATAATTCACCCCTCCACTTT	CAISIRAVGVSSYNSPLHF
NA	NA	TRBV6-5	TRBJ2-7	TGTGCCAGCAGTTCACAGGGCCTTAGGAACGAGCAGTACTTC	CASSSQGLRNEQYF
NA	NA	TRBV7-2	TRBJ2-5	TGTGCCAGCAGCTCCCCCTTTGGAGCGCAAGAGACCCAGTACTTC	CASSSPFGAQETQYF
NA	NA	TRBV5-1	TRBJ2-3	TGCGCCAGCAGCTCCCGACAGGCCAAACCCCCCACAGATACGCAGTATTTT	CASSSRQAKPPTDTQYF
NA	NA	TRBV20-1	TRBJ1-1	TGCAGTGTAATGGAGACTGAAGCTTTCTTT	CSVMETEAFF
NA	NA	TRBV12-3/TRBV12-4	TRBJ2-1	TGTGCCTGCAGCAGGAGCTCCTACAATGAGCAGTTCTTC	CACSRSSYNEQFF
NA	NA	TRBV3-1	TRBJ2-2	TGTGCCAGCAGACTGGACGAGAACACCGGGGAGCTGTTTTTT	CASRLDENTGELFF
NA	TRBD2	TRBV3-1	TRBJ2-5	TGTGCCAGCAGCCAAGCCCCACCTAGCGGGAGGGAGACCCAGTACTTC	CASSQAPPSGRETQYF
few	NA	TRBV7-9	TRBJ2-1	TGTGCCAGCAGCCCCCTTAAGTTCTTC	CASSPLKFF
few	NA	TRBV4-1	TRBJ1-5	TGCGCCAGCAGCCAAGATATCGGGAGACCCCAGCATTTT	CASSQDIGRPQHF
NA	TRBD1	TRBV12-3/TRBV12-4	TRBJ2-1	TGTGCCAGCAGTTGGGGACAGGGATCGGCTGAGCAGTTCTTC	CASSWGQGSAEQFF
NA	NA	TRBV5-1	TRBJ1-1	TGCGCCAGCAGCTTGGCCGAGGGACCTGGACCTATGAACACTGAAGCTTTCTTT	CASSLAEGPGPMNTEAFF
many	NA	TRBV12-3/TRBV12-4	TRBJ1-1	TGTGCCAGCCGAGGCAGCCTGAACACTGAAGCTTTCTTT	CASRGSLNTEAFF
NA	NA	TRBV5-1	TRBJ2-7	TGCGCCAGCAGCCCCTACCGGGGTTCCTACGAGCAGTACTTC	CASSPYRGSYEQYF
NA	TRBD1	TRBV18	TRBJ1-5	TGTGCCAGCTCACTACCCAACTCCGGGACAGCTAATCAGCCCCAGCATTTT	CASSLPNSGTANQPQHF
few	TRBD2	TRBV5-1	TRBJ2-7	TGCGCCAGCAGCTTAGGACTAGCGGGAGACGCTCCGTACGAGCAGTACTTC	CASSLGLAGDAPYEQYF
few	NA	TRBV27	TRBJ1-2	TGTGCCAGCAGTTTGTCGACAGACTATGGCTACACCTTC	CASSLSTDYGYTF